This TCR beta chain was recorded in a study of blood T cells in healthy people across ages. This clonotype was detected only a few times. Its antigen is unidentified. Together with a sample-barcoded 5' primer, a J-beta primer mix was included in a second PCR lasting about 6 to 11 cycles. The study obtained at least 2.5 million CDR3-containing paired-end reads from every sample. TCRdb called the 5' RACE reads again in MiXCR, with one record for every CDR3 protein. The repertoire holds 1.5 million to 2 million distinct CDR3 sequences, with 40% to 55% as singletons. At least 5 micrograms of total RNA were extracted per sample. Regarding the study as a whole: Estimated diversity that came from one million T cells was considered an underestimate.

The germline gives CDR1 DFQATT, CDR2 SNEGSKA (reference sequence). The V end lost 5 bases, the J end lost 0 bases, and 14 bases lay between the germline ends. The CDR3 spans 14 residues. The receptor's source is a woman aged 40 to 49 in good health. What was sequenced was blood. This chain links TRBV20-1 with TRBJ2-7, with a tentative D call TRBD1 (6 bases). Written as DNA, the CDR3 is TGCAGTGCTGCCGACAGGCGTAGCTCCTACGAGCAGTACTTC. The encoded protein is CSAADRRSSYEQYF.